The text below deals with one T cell receptor beta chain. Its antigen is undetermined. This sample stems from a study of blood T cells in healthy people across ages. Findings and caveats of the study: Naive CD4+ cell counts and diversity both ran higher in long-lived than in aged donors.

V gave up 6 bases and J gave up 7 bases, with 15 bases separating them. The CDR3 has 14 amino acids. A second PCR of roughly 7 to 11 cycles used a sample-barcoded 5' primer and a J-beta primer mix. TCRdb ran MiXCR on the 5' RACE reads and lists one entry per CDR3 protein. The sample yields about 900,000 distinct CDR3 sequences, around 46% seen once. V gene TRBV12-3 or TRBV12-4 combines with J gene TRBJ1-4; tentatively, D is TRBD1 (6 bases). The receptor was derived from a man between 25 and 39 years old in good health. The sequenced sample was blood. CDR3 coding DNA: TGTGCCAGCAGGACACAGGGAGGCGTTGAAAAACTGTTTTTT. Amino acids: CASRTQGGVEKLFF.